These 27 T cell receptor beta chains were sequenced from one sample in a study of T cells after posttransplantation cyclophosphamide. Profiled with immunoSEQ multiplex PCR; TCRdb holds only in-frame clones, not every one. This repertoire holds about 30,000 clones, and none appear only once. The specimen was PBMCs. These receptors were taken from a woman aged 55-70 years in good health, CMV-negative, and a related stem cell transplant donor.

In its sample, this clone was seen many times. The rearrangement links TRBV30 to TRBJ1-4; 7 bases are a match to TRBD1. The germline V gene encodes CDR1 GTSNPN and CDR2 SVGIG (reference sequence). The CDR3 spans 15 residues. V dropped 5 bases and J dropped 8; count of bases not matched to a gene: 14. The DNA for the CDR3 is TGTGCCTGGTCTGCCCACAGGGGAATCGGAGAAAAACTGTTTTTT. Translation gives CAWSAHRGIGEKLFF.

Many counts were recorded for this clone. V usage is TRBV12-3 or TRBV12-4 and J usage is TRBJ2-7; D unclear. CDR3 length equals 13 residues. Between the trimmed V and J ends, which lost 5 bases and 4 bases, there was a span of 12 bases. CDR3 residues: CASSRLPKYEQYF. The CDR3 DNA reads TGTGCCAGCAGTCGACTCCCTAAGTACGAGCAGTACTTC.

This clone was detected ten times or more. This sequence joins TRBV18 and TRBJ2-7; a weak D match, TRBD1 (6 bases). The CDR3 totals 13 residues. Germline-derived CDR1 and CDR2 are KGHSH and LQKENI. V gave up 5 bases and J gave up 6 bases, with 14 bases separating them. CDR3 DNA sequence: TGTGCCAGCTCAGGGTTACAGGGCTCCGAGCAGTACTTC. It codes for CASSGLQGSEQYF.

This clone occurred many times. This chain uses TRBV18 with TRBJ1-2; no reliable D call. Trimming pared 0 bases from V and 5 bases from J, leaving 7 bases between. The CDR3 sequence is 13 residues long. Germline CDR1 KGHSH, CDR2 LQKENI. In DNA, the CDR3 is TGTGCCAGCTCACCACCGAGCGGATATGGCTACACCTTC. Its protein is CASSPPSGYGYTF.

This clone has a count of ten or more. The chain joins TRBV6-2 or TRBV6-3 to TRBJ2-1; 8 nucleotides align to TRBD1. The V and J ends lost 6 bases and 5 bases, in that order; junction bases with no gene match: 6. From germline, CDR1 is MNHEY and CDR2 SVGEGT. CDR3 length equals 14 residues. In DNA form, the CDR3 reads TGTGCCAGCAGCCCGGGACAGGCAAACAATGAGCAGTTCTTC. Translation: CASSPGQANNEQFF.

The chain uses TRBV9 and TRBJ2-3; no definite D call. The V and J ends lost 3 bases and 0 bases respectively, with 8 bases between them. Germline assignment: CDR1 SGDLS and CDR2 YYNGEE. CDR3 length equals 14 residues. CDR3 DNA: TGTGCCAGCAGCGACCTGCGCAGCACAGATACGCAGTATTTT. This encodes CASSDLRSTDTQYF.

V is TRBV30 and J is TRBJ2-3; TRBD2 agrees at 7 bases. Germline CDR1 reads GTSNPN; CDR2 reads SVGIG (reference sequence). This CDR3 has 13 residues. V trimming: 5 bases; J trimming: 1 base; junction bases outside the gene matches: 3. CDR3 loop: CAWERGGTDTQYF. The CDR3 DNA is TGTGCCTGGGAGCGGGGTGGCACAGATACGCAGTATTTT.

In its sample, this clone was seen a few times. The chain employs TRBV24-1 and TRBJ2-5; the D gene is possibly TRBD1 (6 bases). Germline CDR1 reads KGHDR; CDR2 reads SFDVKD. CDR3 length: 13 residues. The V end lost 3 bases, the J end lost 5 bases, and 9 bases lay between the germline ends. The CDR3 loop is CATSDTDRETQYF. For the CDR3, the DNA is TGTGCCACCAGTGATACTGACAGGGAGACCCAGTACTTC.

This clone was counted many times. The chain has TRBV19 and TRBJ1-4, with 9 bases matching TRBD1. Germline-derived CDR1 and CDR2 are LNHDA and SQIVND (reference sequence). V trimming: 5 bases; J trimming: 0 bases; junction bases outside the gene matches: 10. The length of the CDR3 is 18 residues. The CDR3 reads CASSLSGTGFPTNEKLFF. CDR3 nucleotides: TGTGCCAGTAGTCTCTCGGGGACAGGGTTCCCAACTAATGAAAAACTGTTTTTT.

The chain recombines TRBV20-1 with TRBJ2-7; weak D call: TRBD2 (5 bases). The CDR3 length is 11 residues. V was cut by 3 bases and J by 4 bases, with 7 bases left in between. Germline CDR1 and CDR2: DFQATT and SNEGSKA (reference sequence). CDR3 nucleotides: TGCAGTGCTAGTTCGGGGTACGAGCAGTACTTC. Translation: CSASSGYEQYF.

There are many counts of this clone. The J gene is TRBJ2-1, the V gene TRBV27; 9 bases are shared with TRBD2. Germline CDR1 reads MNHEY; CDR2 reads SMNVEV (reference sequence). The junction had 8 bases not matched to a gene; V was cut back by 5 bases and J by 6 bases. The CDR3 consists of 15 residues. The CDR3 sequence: CASSRGGGGGNEQFF. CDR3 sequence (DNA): TGTGCCAGCAGTAGAGGCGGGGGGGGAGGCAATGAGCAGTTCTTC.

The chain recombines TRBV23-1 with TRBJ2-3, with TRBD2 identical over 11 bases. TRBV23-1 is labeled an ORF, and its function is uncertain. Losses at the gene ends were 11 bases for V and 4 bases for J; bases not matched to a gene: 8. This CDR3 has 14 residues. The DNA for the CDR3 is TGCGCCCAATTAGCGGGAGGGCCTCCAGATACGCAGTATTTT. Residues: CAQLAGGPPDTQYF.

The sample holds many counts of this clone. Here the CDR3 DNA reads TGTGCTAGTGGTCCTGCTTCGGCGGGTTACGCTGAAGCTTTCTTT. This translates into CASGPASAGYAEAFF. The J gene is TRBJ1-1, the V gene TRBV12-5; no reliable D call. Germline V CDR1 and CDR2: LGHNT, FRNRAP. The CDR3 is 15 residues long. V gave up 5 bases and J gave up 6 bases, with 19 bases separating them.

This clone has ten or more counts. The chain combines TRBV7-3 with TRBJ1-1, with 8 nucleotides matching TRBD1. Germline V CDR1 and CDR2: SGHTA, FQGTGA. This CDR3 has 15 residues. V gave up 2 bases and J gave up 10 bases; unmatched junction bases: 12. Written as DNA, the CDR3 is TGTGCCAGCAGCTTATCAGCAGGGGGCGAACGGGGAGCTTTCTTT. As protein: CASSLSAGGERGAFF.

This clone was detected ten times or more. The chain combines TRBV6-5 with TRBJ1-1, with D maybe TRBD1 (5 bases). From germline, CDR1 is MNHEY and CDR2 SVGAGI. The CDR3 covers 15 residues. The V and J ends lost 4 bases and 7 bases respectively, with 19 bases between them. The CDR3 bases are TGTGCCAGCAGTTCCCCCTGGGGCCCACCGGGTGAAGCTTTCTTT. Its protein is CASSSPWGPPGEAFF.

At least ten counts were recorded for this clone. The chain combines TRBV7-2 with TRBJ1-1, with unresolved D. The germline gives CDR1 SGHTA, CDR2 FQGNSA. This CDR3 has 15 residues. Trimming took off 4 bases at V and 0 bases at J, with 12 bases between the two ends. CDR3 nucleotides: TGTGCCAGCAGCTCCATAGACAAGATGAACACTGAAGCTTTCTTT. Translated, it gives CASSSIDKMNTEAFF.

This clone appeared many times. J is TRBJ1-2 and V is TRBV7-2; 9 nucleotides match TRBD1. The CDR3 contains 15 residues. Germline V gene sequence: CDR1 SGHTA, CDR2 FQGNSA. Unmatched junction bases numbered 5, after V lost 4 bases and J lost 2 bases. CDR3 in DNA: TGTGCCAGCAGCTCACGGACAGGGGACAACTATGGCTACACCTTC. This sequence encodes CASSSRTGDNYGYTF.

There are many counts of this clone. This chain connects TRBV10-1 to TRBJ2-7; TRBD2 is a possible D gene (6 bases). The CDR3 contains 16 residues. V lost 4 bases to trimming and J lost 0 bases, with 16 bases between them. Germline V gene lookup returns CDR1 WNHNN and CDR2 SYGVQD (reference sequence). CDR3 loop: CASSGYSSAPSYEQYF. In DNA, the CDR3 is TGCGCCAGCAGTGGGTACTCTAGCGCACCCTCCTACGAGCAGTACTTC.

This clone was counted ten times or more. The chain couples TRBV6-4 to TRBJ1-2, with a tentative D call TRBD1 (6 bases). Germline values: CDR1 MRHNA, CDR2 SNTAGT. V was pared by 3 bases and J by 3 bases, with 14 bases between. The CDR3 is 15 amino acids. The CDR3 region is CASSDGTGSHYGYTF. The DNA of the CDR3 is TGTGCCAGCAGTGATGGTACAGGGTCTCACTATGGCTACACCTTC.

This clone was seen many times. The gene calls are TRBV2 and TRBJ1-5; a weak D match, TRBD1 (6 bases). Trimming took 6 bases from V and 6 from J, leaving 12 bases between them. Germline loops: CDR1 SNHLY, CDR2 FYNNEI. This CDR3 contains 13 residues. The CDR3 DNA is TGTGCCAGCAGCAGGGGAGAAGGTCAGCCCCAGCATTTT. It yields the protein CASSRGEGQPQHF.

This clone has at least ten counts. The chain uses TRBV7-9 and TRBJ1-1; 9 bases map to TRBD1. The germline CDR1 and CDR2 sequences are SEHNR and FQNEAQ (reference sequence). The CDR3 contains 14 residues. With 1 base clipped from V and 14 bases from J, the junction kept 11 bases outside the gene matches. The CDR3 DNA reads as TGTGCCAGCAGCTTAGATTTGGAGACAGGGGGAAGGTTCTTT. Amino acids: CASSLDLETGGRFF.

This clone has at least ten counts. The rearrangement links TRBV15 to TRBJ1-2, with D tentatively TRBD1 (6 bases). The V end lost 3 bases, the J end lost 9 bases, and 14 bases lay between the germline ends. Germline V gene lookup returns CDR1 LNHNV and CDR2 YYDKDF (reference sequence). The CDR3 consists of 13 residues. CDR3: CATSRPDSFSYTF. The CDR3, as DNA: TGTGCCACCAGCAGGCCGGACAGCTTTAGCTACACCTTC.

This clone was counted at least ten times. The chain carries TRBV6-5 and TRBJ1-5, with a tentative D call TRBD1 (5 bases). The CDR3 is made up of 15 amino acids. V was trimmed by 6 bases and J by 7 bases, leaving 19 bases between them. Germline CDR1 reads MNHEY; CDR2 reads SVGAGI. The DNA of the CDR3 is TGTGCCAGCAGGCCAAGAGGGGCGGTTGGGCAGCCCCAGCATTTT. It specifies CASRPRGAVGQPQHF.

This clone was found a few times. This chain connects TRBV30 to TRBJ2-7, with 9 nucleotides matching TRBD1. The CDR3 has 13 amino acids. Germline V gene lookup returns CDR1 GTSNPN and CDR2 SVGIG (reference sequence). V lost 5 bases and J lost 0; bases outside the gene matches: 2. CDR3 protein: CAWGQGRSYEQYF. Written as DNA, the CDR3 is TGTGCCTGGGGACAGGGGCGCTCCTACGAGCAGTACTTC. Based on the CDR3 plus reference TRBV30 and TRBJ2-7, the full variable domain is SQTIHQWPATLVQPVGSPLSLECTVEGTSNPNLYWYRQAAGRGLQLLFYSVGIGQISSEVPQNLSASRPQDRQFILSSKKLLLSDSGFYLCAWGQGRSYEQYFGPGTRLTVT.

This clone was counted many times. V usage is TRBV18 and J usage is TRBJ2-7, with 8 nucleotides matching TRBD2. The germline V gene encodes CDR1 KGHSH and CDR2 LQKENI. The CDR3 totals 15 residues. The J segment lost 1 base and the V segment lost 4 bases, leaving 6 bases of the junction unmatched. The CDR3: CASSRPGGVSYEQYF. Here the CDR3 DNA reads TGTGCCAGCTCACGCCCGGGGGGGGTGTCCTACGAGCAGTACTTC. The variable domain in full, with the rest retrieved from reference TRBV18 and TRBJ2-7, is NAGVMQNPRHLVRRRGQEARLRCSPMKGHSHVYWYRQLPEEGLKFMVYLQKENIIDESGMPKERFSAEFPKEGPSILRIQQVVRGDSAAYFCASSRPGGVSYEQYFGPGTRLTVT.

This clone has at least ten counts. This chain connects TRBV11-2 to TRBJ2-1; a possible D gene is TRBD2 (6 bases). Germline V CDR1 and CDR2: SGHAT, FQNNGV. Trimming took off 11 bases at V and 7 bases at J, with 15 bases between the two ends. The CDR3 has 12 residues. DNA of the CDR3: TGTGCCTCCCTCGGGGAGGCGAATGAGCAGTTCTTC. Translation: CASLGEANEQFF.

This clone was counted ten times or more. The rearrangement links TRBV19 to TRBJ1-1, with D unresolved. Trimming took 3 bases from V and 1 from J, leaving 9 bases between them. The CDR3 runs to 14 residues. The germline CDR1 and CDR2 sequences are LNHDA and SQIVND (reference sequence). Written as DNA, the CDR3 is TGTGCCAGTAGTATCAAAACACCGAACACTGAAGCTTTCTTT. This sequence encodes CASSIKTPNTEAFF. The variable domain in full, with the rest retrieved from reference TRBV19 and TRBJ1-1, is DGGITQSPKYLFRKEGQNVTLSCEQNLNHDAMYWYRQDPGQGLRLIYYSQIVNDFQKGDIAEGYSVSREKKESFPLTVTSAQKNPTAFYLCASSIKTPNTEAFFGQGTRLTVV.